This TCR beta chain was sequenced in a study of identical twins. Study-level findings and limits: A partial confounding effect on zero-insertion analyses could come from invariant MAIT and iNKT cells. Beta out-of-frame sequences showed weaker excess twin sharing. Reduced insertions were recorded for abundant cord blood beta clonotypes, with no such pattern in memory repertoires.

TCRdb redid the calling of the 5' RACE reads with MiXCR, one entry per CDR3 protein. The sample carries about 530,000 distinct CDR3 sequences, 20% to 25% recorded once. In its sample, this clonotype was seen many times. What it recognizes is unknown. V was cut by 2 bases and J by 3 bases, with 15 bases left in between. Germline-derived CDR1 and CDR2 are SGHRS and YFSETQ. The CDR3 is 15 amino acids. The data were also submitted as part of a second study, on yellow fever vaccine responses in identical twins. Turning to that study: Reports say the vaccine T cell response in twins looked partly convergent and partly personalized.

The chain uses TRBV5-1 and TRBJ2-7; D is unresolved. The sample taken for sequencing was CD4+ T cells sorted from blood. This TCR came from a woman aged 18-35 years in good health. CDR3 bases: TGCGCCAGCAGCTTTGGCGGATACCCAGACTACGAGCAGTACTTC. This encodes CASSFGGYPDYEQYF.